Below are 26 T cell receptor beta chains sequenced from a single sample in a study of tumor-infiltrating lymphocytes in glioblastoma multiforme. Multiple V-beta primers and a C-beta primer amplified TCRB from RNA. From the multiplex PCR reads, TCRdb called clonotypes with MiXCR, one entry per CDR3 protein. The table records about 32,000 distinct CDR3 sequences, 50% to 75% of them present only once. Sequenced: brain tumor tissue. The receptors were sampled from a male donor with glioblastoma.

This clonotype came up many times. The chain uses TRBV24-1 and TRBJ1-1, with D unclear. The CDR3 contains 15 residues. Germline V gene lookup returns CDR1 KGHDR and CDR2 SFDVKD. V lost 2 bases and J lost 0, with 9 bases in between. CDR3 nucleotides: TGTGCCACCAGTGATTCCAGGAAGATGAACACTGAAGCTTTCTTT. It codes for CATSDSRKMNTEAFF.

The rearrangement links TRBV4-2 to TRBJ2-1; perhaps D is TRBD1 or TRBD2 (6 bases each). The V gene lost 1 base and the J gene lost 12 bases, with 19 bases spanning the gap. The CDR3 loop spans 15 amino acids. Germline loops: CDR1 LGHNA, CDR2 YNFKEQ. In nucleotides, the CDR3 is TGTGCCAGCAGCCAAGCGGGGGCCGCCTACATTGGGCAGTTCTTC. This translates into CASSQAGAAYIGQFF.

Comments on this clonotype: An end of the junction differs from the germline gene, which may be a read error. The chain is built from TRBV29-1 and TRBJ1-6; 9 bases line up with TRBD1. CDR1 SQVTM and CDR2 ANQGSEA come from the germline V gene. The CDR3 has 13 amino acids. The CDR3 bases are TGCAGCGTTGCCAGGGACAGGGAATCATCCCTCCACTTC. It encodes CSVARDRESSLHF.

For this clonotype: An end of the junction does not agree with germline; a read error may underlie this. The rearrangement uses TRBV7-6 and TRBJ2-3, with D perhaps matching TRBD2 (5 bases). CDR3 size: 14 residues. Germline values: CDR1 SGHVS, CDR2 FNYEAQ. Written as DNA, the CDR3 is TGTGCCAGCAACTTAGGAGGAGCCAGGGATACGCAGTATTTT. It yields the protein CASNLGGARDTQYF.

This clonotype was counted many times. The V gene is TRBV5-8, the J gene TRBJ1-6; no reliable D call. CDR1 and CDR2 from the germline V gene are SGHTS and YDEGEE. This CDR3 region has 19 residues. V was shortened by 0 bases and J by 0 bases, with 16 bases between the two germline ends. The CDR3 DNA is TGTGCCAGCAGCTTGGGCGTCGGTAGGCTGAGCTCCTATAATTCACCCCTCCACTTT. It is translated as CASSLGVGRLSSYNSPLHF. Combining the CDR3 with reference TRBV5-8 and TRBJ1-6 gives the whole variable domain EAGVTQSPTHLIKTRGQQATLRCSPISGHTSVYWYQQALGLGLQFLLWYDEGEERNRGNFPPRFSGRQFPNYSSELNVNALELEDSALYLCASSLGVGRLSSYNSPLHFGNGTRLTVT.

The J gene is TRBJ2-7, the V gene TRBV4-2; no firm D call. V was cut by 4 bases and J by 12 bases, with 19 bases left in between. CDR3 size: 13 residues. From germline, CDR1 is LGHNA and CDR2 YNFKEQ. CDR3 nucleotides: TGTGCCAGCAGCCGAGAAGACGACTCTCGGAGGTACTTC. This codes for CASSREDDSRRYF.

A remark on this clonotype: A read error is possible here, since a much larger clone lies one base away. This chain uses TRBV5-1 with TRBJ2-7; TRBD2 matches at 8 bases. CDR3 size: 15 residues. CDR1 SGHRS and CDR2 YFSETQ come from the germline V gene. The CDR3 DNA is TGCGCCAGCAGCCAAACGCCGGGAGGGTCCTACAAGCAGTACTTC. Translating gives CASSQTPGGSYKQYF. The full variable domain, its missing parts supplied by reference TRBV5-1 and TRBJ2-7, is KAGVTQTPRYLIKTRGQQVTLSCSPISGHRSVSWYQQTPGQGLQFLFEYFSETQRNKGNFPGRFSGRQFSNSRSEMNVSTLELGDSALYLCASSQTPGGSYKQYFGPGTRLTVT.

This clonotype was observed a few times. This is likely a read error, given that the CDR3 carries no conserved phenylalanine or tryptophan at its end. The chain combines TRBV10-3 with TRBJ2-2, with TRBD1 as a possible D gene (5 bases). This CDR3 has 16 residues. V was pared by 8 bases and J by 0 bases, with 16 bases between. Germline-derived CDR1 and CDR2 are ENHRY and SYGVKD. CDR3 coding DNA: TGTGCCATCCCTATACCAGGACAACCGAACACCGGGGAGCTGTTTTTA. Its protein is CAIPIPGQPNTGELFL.

The sample holds many counts of this clonotype. This chain connects TRBV14 to TRBJ2-7; tentative D call: TRBD2 (6 bases). Germline assignment: CDR1 SGHDN and CDR2 FVKESK. This CDR3 is 15 amino acids long. V gave up 3 bases and J gave up 0 bases, with 12 bases separating them. The CDR3 nucleotides are TGTGCCAGCAGCCAGAGGAGGGGAAGCTCCTACGAGCAGTACTTC. As protein: CASSQRRGSSYEQYF.

J is TRBJ2-7 and V is TRBV29-1, with TRBD1 identical over 8 bases. The CDR3 loop spans 12 amino acids. J lost 6 bases, V lost 6 bases, and 7 bases had no gene match. The V gene's germline CDR1 is SQVTM and CDR2 ANQGSEA. CDR3 sequence: CSVRTGFSEQYF. As DNA, the CDR3 is TGCAGCGTAAGGACAGGGTTCTCCGAGCAGTACTTC.

This clonotype has at least ten counts. The chain joins TRBV20-1 to TRBJ1-2; no clear D gene. The CDR3 loop spans 15 amino acids. V gave up 0 bases and J gave up 2 bases, with 13 bases separating them. Germline CDR1 is DFQATT and CDR2 is SNEGSKA (reference sequence). The CDR3 DNA reads as TGCAGTGCTAGAGACAGGAACGGGTTGAACTATGGCTACACCTTC. Amino acids: CSARDRNGLNYGYTF.

This clonotype turned up a few times. A read error is possible here, since a much larger clone lies one base away. The chain employs TRBV6-2 or TRBV6-3 and TRBJ1-1, with D tentatively TRBD1 (5 bases). CDR1 MNHEY and CDR2 SVGEGT come from the germline V gene. With 7 bases removed from V and 4 bases from J, the gap between germline ends came to 13 bases. The CDR3 spans 13 residues. The CDR3 bases are TGTGCCAGCATTAAACCAGGGTCCACTGAAGCTTTCTTT. Its translation is CASIKPGSTEAFF.

This clonotype has just one count. At one boundary the junction diverges from the germline segment, which might be a read error. V and J are TRBV6-5 and TRBJ1-4; 7 bases line up with TRBD1. Germline V gene sequence: CDR1 MNHEY, CDR2 SVGAGI. The CDR3 totals 14 residues. The CDR3 reads CASRQGGVDEKPFF. CDR3 nucleotide sequence: TGTGCCAGCAGGCAGGGGGGCGTGGATGAAAAACCGTTTTTT.

This clonotype was seen only once. One end of the junction does not line up with germline, which may come from a read error. This chain links TRBV20-1 with TRBJ2-7; perhaps TRBD2 as D (6 bases). The CDR3 contains 15 residues. Germline V CDR1 and CDR2: DFQATT, SNEGSKA (reference sequence). The CDR3 DNA reads TGCAGTGCCCTGGGGATTCTAGCGACCCCCCACGGGCAGCACTTC. Protein sequence: CSALGILATPHGQHF.

This rearrangement joins TRBV20-1 to TRBJ1-2; D uncertain. Trimming pared 3 bases from V and 5 bases from J, leaving 13 bases between. The CDR3 is made up of 13 amino acids. The germline V gene encodes CDR1 DFQATT and CDR2 SNEGSKA (reference sequence). This CDR3 reads CSASKQSDYGYTF. In DNA, the CDR3 is TGCAGTGCTAGCAAACAGTCCGATTATGGCTACACCTTC.

The chain carries TRBV6-5 and TRBJ1-2, with TRBD1 matching 7 bases. Trimming cost V 5 bases and J 0 bases; bases outside gene matches: 3. Germline CDR1 and CDR2: MNHEY and SVGAGI. The CDR3 runs to 14 residues. The CDR3 DNA follows: TGTGCCAGCAGTACAGGGGCAGCTAACTATGGCTACACCTTC. This translates into CASSTGAANYGYTF.

This clonotype was counted only a few times. The gene calls are TRBV29-1 and TRBJ2-5, with D perhaps matching TRBD1 (5 bases). The germline gives CDR1 SQVTM, CDR2 ANQGSEA. With 4 bases removed from V and 5 bases from J, the gap between germline ends came to 11 bases. The CDR3 consists of 12 residues. The DNA of the CDR3 is TGCAGCGTTGCACAGGTCTATGAGACCCAGTACTTC. Translating gives CSVAQVYETQYF.

V is TRBV28 and J is TRBJ2-3; 10 nucleotides align to TRBD1. With 2 bases clipped from V and 2 bases from J, the junction kept 4 bases outside the gene matches. This CDR3 has 16 amino acids. The germline gives CDR1 MDHEN, CDR2 SYDVKM. The CDR3 DNA reads as TGTGCCAGCAGTTTAAGGGGACAGGGGACCACAGATACGCAGTATTTT. This translates into CASSLRGQGTTDTQYF.

This clonotype has a handful of counts. This chain uses TRBV29-1 with TRBJ1-5; possibly TRBD1 for D (6 bases). V dropped 2 bases and J dropped 6 bases, with 14 bases sitting between them. The CDR3 has 14 amino acids. Germline V gene data show CDR1 as SQVTM and CDR2 as ANQGSEA. CDR3 coding DNA: TGCAGCGTTGAACTAAGGGGGGTTGGTCAGCCCCAGCATTTT. Encoded protein: CSVELRGVGQPQHF.

This clonotype was counted at least ten times. This chain uses TRBV10-3 with TRBJ1-2; a possible D gene is TRBD1 (5 bases). V lost 3 bases and J lost 2, with 16 bases in between. Germline V CDR1 and CDR2: ENHRY, SYGVKD. CDR3 length: 16 residues. CDR3 bases: TGTGCCATCAGTGACCCGACGGGACCAGGGAACTATGGCTACACCTTC. Protein sequence: CAISDPTGPGNYGYTF.

There are many counts of this clonotype. The V and J genes are TRBV20-1 and TRBJ1-2; TRBD1 matches at 7 bases. The CDR3 has 14 residues. J lost 0 bases, V lost 2 bases, and 3 bases had no gene match. Germline CDR1 is DFQATT and CDR2 is SNEGSKA (reference sequence). Written as DNA, the CDR3 is TGCAGTGCTAGAAGGGACAGTGCTAACTATGGCTACACCTTC. This codes for CSARRDSANYGYTF.

Concerning this clonotype itself: A much larger clone is a single base away; this may be a read error. This rearrangement joins TRBV5-1 to TRBJ2-7; D could derive from TRBD1 or TRBD2 (6 bases each). Between the trimmed V and J ends, which lost 4 bases and 8 bases, there was a span of 22 bases. The CDR3 is made up of 15 amino acids. Germline CDR1 SGHRS, CDR2 YFSETQ. CDR3 loop: CASSPTNGGAGKQYF. CDR3 in DNA: TGCGCCAGCAGCCCGACAAATGGGGGCGCGGGGAAGCAGTACTTC.

Notes on this clonotype: A junction end diverges from the germline sequence, so it may reflect a read error. The V and J genes are TRBV10-2 and TRBJ2-1, with 8 bases that match TRBD2. The germline gives CDR1 WSHSY, CDR2 SAAADI. The length of the CDR3 is 16 residues. The chain's CDR3 is CASKNRLARTYKEQFF. The CDR3 DNA reads as TGCGCCAGCAAAAATCGACTAGCGAGGACCTACAAAGAGCAGTTCTTC.

A word on this clonotype: Germline is not matched at one junction end, which may reflect a read error. The chain links TRBV20-1 to TRBJ2-3; maybe TRBD2 (7 bases). The germline CDR1 and CDR2 sequences are DFQATT and SNEGSKA (reference sequence). The CDR3 covers 13 residues. CDR3 region: CSGGGRRHRYAVF. CDR3 nucleotide sequence: TGCAGTGGGGGGGGGCGGAGACACAGATACGCAGTATTT.

This clonotype was seen a few times. The chain links TRBV2 to TRBJ2-2; D is possibly TRBD1 (5 bases). The V and J ends lost 6 bases and 6 bases respectively, with 17 bases between them. CDR1 SNHLY and CDR2 FYNNEI come from the germline V gene. CDR3 length: 15 residues. DNA of the CDR3: TGTGCCAGCAGCGCAGGGTTTGTCGCTCCCGGGGAGCTGTTTTTT. Amino acid sequence: CASSAGFVAPGELFF.

This clonotype occurred many times. The rearrangement joins TRBV6-5 to TRBJ1-1; 7 nucleotides agree with TRBD1. With V trimmed by 8 bases and J by 5 bases, 11 bases remained unmatched. Germline V gene sequence: CDR1 MNHEY, CDR2 SVGAGI. The CDR3 loop spans 14 amino acids. The CDR3 spells CASQFTDRKTEAFF. In DNA, the CDR3 is TGTGCCAGCCAATTTACGGACAGGAAAACTGAAGCTTTCTTT.